This T cell receptor (beta chain) was recovered during a study of regulatory T cells in long-lasting Graves disease. Time point indicated: newly diagnosed GD, antithyroid drugs for less than 3 months. PBMC RNA was the source of the TCR library. This clonotype has ten or more counts. CDR3 length: 15 amino acids. V gave up 5 bases and J gave up 2 bases; unmatched junction bases: 5. Germline assignment: CDR1 SGHTA and CDR2 FQGNSA. With iRepertoire HTBI primers and Arm-PCR of CDR3 regions, TCR beta libraries were built. Each CDR3 protein is one row after TCRdb ran MiXCR on the multiplex PCR reads. The sample gives hundreds of thousands of distinct CDR3 sequences, roughly 15% of which show up once; around a sixth is in the top ten. In addition, the sample was reused for a study of T cells in Graves' hyperthyroidism and ophthalmopathy. That work states: The TCR CDR3 first-round RT-PCR relied on the HTBI primer set.

V and J are TRBV7-2 and TRBJ2-5; TRBD2 matches at 10 bases. This clonotype was sampled from a woman between 25 and 40 years old with Graves disease. This material consisted of peripheral blood mononuclear cells (PBMCs), taken at new diagnosis, from a patient treated with antithyroid drugs. The CDR3 nucleotides are TGTGCCAGCAGCCCAACTAGCGGGAATCAAGAGACCCAGTACTTC. Translating gives CASSPTSGNQETQYF.